The 25 T cell receptor beta chains listed next were all sequenced from one sample in a study of a mutant IDH1 vaccine in newly diagnosed glioma. Sample time point: week 35, safety follow-up. The investigators gave 300 ug of mutant IDH1 20-mer peptide in each vaccine dose, together with topical imiquimod. Their antigens remain unidentified. Clones were sequenced by immunoSEQ multiplex PCR, and TCRdb holds only the in-frame ones, with some missing. This sample carries about 64,000 clones, under 85% of them seen once, and the ten largest clones take about 4.9%. The sample in question was PBMCs, obtained from a glioma patient whose treatment included an IDH1 peptide vaccine. The receptors here all came from a man over 45 with glioma.

A few counts support this clone. V and J are TRBV19 and TRBJ1-1; no firm D call. Germline V gives CDR1 LNHDA, CDR2 SQIVND (reference sequence). Deletions cut 0 bases from V and 4 bases from J, with 12 bases between. CDR3 length: 15 amino acids. CDR3 sequence: CASSIDDGLITEAFF. CDR3 DNA sequence: TGTGCCAGTAGTATAGATGACGGGCTGATCACTGAAGCTTTCTTT.

The V and J genes are TRBV19 and TRBJ2-2, with 8 bases fitting TRBD2. Germline V CDR1 and CDR2: LNHDA, SQIVND (reference sequence). V was clipped by 11 bases and J by 2 bases; unmatched bases: 4. The CDR3 is 13 residues long. This CDR3 is CALAGGNTGELFF. The CDR3 DNA reads TGTGCCCTGGCGGGGGGCAACACCGGGGAGCTGTTTTTT.

The genes are TRBV28 and TRBJ2-1, with D tentatively TRBD1 (6 bases). Per the germline V gene, CDR1 is MDHEN and CDR2 is SYDVKM. V lost 7 bases, J lost 0 bases, and 16 bases lay in between. The CDR3 spans 16 residues. The chain's CDR3 is CASTLIGQSSYNEQFF. CDR3 sequence (DNA): TGTGCCAGCACTCTTATTGGACAGTCCTCCTACAATGAGCAGTTCTTC.

The gene calls are TRBV10-3 and TRBJ1-1; 8 nucleotides agree with TRBD1. Germline CDR1 reads ENHRY; CDR2 reads SYGVKD. The CDR3 covers 14 residues. V shed 8 bases, J shed 1 base, and the junction held 6 bases outside the gene matches. The CDR3 reads CAIQTGTGNTEAFF. The CDR3 DNA reads as TGTGCCATCCAGACGGGGACAGGGAACACTGAAGCTTTCTTT.

This clone was recorded once. The rearrangement links TRBV4-3 to TRBJ2-5; the D gene is possibly TRBD2 (6 bases). Trimming cost V 3 bases and J 3 bases, with 14 bases left between them. In germline, CDR1 is LGHNA, CDR2 YSLEER. The CDR3 sequence is 15 residues long. CDR3 bases: TGCGCCAGCAGCCATGGGGCGGGGACCAAAGAGACCCAGTACTTC. It encodes CASSHGAGTKETQYF.

V usage is TRBV7-8 and J usage is TRBJ1-5; D not resolved. This CDR3 region has 15 residues. V was pared by 1 base and J by 7 bases, with 14 bases between. Looked up from germline, CDR1 is SGHVS and CDR2 is FQNEAQ. CDR3 sequence: CASSLEEVYAQPQHF. CDR3 in DNA: TGTGCCAGCAGCTTAGAGGAGGTTTACGCACAGCCCCAGCATTTT.

V gene TRBV5-4 combines with J gene TRBJ2-7; D possibly corresponds to TRBD2 (7 bases). Deletions cut 4 bases from V and 0 bases from J, with 17 bases between. This CDR3 region has 16 residues. Germline V gene data show CDR1 as SGHNT and CDR2 as YYREEE (reference sequence). In DNA, the CDR3 is TGTGCCAGCAGCCAATCGGCGCGGGGGCACTCCTACGAGCAGTACTTC. This translates into CASSQSARGHSYEQYF. Supplemented by reference TRBV5-4 and TRBJ2-7, the full variable domain reads ETGVTQSPTHLIKTRGQQVTLRCSSQSGHNTVSWYQQALGQGPQFIFQYYREEENGRGNFPPRFSGLQFPNYSSELNVNALELDDSALYLCASSQSARGHSYEQYFGPGTRLTVT.

This chain links TRBV27 with TRBJ1-1, with a possible D match to TRBD1 (5 bases). CDR1 MNHEY and CDR2 SMNVEV come from the germline V gene (reference sequence). The V end was cut by 8 bases, the J end by 2 bases, with 15 bases between. The CDR3 runs 14 residues. The CDR3 region is CASGPQDSNTEAFF. CDR3 DNA sequence: TGTGCCAGCGGCCCCCAAGACAGCAACACTGAAGCTTTCTTT.

The CDR3 DNA follows: TGTGCCAGCAGTTTAAGAGGACAGGGGGCTATATCGCACGAGCAGTACTTC. This sequence encodes CASSLRGQGAISHEQYF. The chain carries TRBV27 and TRBJ2-7; the match to TRBD1 covers 11 bases. Trimming cost V 2 bases and J 5 bases; bases outside gene matches: 11. This CDR3 has 17 amino acids. The germline gives CDR1 MNHEY, CDR2 SMNVEV (reference sequence).

The V and J genes are TRBV10-2 and TRBJ2-7; D might be TRBD2 (7 bases). The CDR3 is made up of 13 amino acids. CDR1 WSHSY and CDR2 SAAADI come from the germline V gene. V gave up 7 bases and J gave up 6 bases, with 16 bases separating them. CDR3 residues: CASTPGGGGEQYF. CDR3 DNA: TGCGCCAGCACCCCGGGGGGAGGGGGCGAGCAGTACTTC.

A few counts support this clone. The chain recombines TRBV28 with TRBJ1-5; no firm D call. V was shortened by 5 bases and J by 3 bases, with 11 bases between the two germline ends. The CDR3 has 14 amino acids. Germline loops: CDR1 MDHEN, CDR2 SYDVKM. CDR3 in amino acids: CASSPPTANQPQHF. The CDR3 region has the DNA TGTGCCAGCAGTCCCCCCACGGCCAATCAGCCCCAGCATTTT.

The rearrangement links TRBV6-5 to TRBJ2-7, with D maybe TRBD1 (6 bases). The ends were cut back, 0 bases at V and 7 bases at J, with 19 bases in the middle. CDR3 length equals 16 residues. Germline CDR1 is MNHEY and CDR2 is SVGAGI. The CDR3 DNA is TGTGCCAGCAGTTACTCGTTTACAGGGAGAGTTGGAGAGCAGTACTTC. Protein sequence: CASSYSFTGRVGEQYF.

The chain uses TRBV19 and TRBJ1-3; D not resolved. The CDR3 is made up of 14 amino acids. Germline V gene lookup returns CDR1 LNHDA and CDR2 SQIVND (reference sequence). Trimming took off 7 bases at V and 0 bases at J, with 10 bases between the two ends. The CDR3 loop reads CASTNGGSGNTIYF. The CDR3 region has the DNA TGTGCCAGTACCAATGGAGGCTCTGGAAACACCATATATTTT.

The rearrangement joins TRBV7-9 to TRBJ1-5, with unresolved D. The CDR3 length is 14 residues. The germline V gene encodes CDR1 SEHNR and CDR2 FQNEAQ (reference sequence). V lost 3 bases and J 3 bases, leaving 9 bases between the germline ends. The CDR3 region has the DNA TGTGCCAGCAGCTTGGGCAGAGCCAATCAGCCCCAGCATTTT. Residues: CASSLGRANQPQHF.

The chain has TRBV19 and TRBJ2-3, with a weak D call TRBD1 (5 bases). The length of the CDR3 is 14 residues. V was trimmed by 5 bases and J by 5 bases, leaving 14 bases between them. Germline CDR1 LNHDA, CDR2 SQIVND (reference sequence). The CDR3 nucleotides are TGTGCCAGTAGTTTGCAGGGCCCGGGAGATACGCAGTATTTT. This encodes CASSLQGPGDTQYF.

The chain has TRBV9 and TRBJ2-5; 7 bases match TRBD2. CDR3 length equals 14 residues. V trimming: 4 bases; J trimming: 5 bases; junction bases outside the gene matches: 8. Germline CDR1 reads SGDLS; CDR2 reads YYNGEE. The CDR3: CASSPGLRQETQYF. As DNA, the CDR3 is TGTGCCAGCAGCCCGGGACTACGTCAGGAGACCCAGTACTTC. The full variable domain, with the rest looked up from reference TRBV9 and TRBJ2-5, is DSGVTQTPKHLITATGQRVTLRCSPRSGDLSVYWYQQSLDQGLQFLIQYYNGEERAKGNILERFSAQQFPDLHSELNLSSLELGDSALYFCASSPGLRQETQYFGPGTRLLVL.

This clone occurred a few times. CDR3 nucleotide sequence: TGTGCCAGCAGCCAAGAGGGACAGGGAGATCAGCCCCAGCATTTT. Protein product: CASSQEGQGDQPQHF. The J gene is TRBJ1-5, the V gene TRBV4-2; 9 nucleotides line up with TRBD1. The CDR3 is 15 residues long. V shed 0 bases, J shed 5 bases, and the junction held 2 bases outside the gene matches. Germline lookup yields CDR1 LGHNA and CDR2 YNFKEQ.

The V gene is TRBV19, the J gene TRBJ1-1; TRBD1 matches at 7 bases. Per the germline V gene, CDR1 is LNHDA and CDR2 is SQIVND (reference sequence). The CDR3 contains 17 residues. Trimming removed 7 bases from V and 0 bases from J; junction bases left unmatched: 14. The CDR3 sequence is CASTTGTAMNMNTEAFF. DNA for the CDR3: TGTGCCAGTACCACCGGGACAGCTATGAACATGAACACTGAAGCTTTCTTT.

The chain has TRBV5-6 and TRBJ1-2, with D maybe TRBD1 (5 bases). The CDR3 runs 13 residues. V was pared by 9 bases and J by 4 bases, with 16 bases between. Germline V gene lookup returns CDR1 SGHDT and CDR2 YYEEEE. The DNA for the CDR3 is TGTGCCACCGGGGCTTTCGGCCTCTATGGCTACACCTTC. It codes for CATGAFGLYGYTF. The complete variable domain, with remaining parts taken from reference TRBV5-6 and TRBJ1-2, reads DAGVTQSPTHLIKTRGQQVTLRCSPKSGHDTVSWYQQALGQGPQFIFQYYEEEERQRGNFPDRFSGHQFPNYSSELNVNALLLGDSALYLCATGAFGLYGYTFGSGTRLTVV.

V is TRBV29-1 and J is TRBJ1-2; D is undetermined. The CDR3 loop spans 11 amino acids. Trimming took off 2 bases at V and 8 bases at J, with 9 bases between the two ends. Looked up from germline, CDR1 is SQVTM and CDR2 is ANQGSEA. DNA for the CDR3: TGCAGCGTTGAAAGGGTCAGGGGCTACACCTTC. Translating gives CSVERVRGYTF.

The CDR3: CASSQDQARNYGYTF. As DNA, the CDR3 is TGCGCCAGCAGCCAAGATCAGGCCAGGAACTATGGCTACACCTTC. V and J are TRBV4-1 and TRBJ1-2; D unclear. This CDR3 is built from 15 residues. The germline gives CDR1 MGHRA, CDR2 YSYEKL. Trimming pared 0 bases from V and 2 bases from J, leaving 10 bases between.

This clone was detected a few times. This chain links TRBV27 with TRBJ1-2, with D unclear. From germline, CDR1 is MNHEY and CDR2 SMNVEV (reference sequence). There are 14 residues in the CDR3. V was clipped by 7 bases and J by 0 bases, with 12 bases between them. The CDR3 loop reads CASKRTEANYGYTF. The CDR3, as DNA: TGTGCCAGCAAGCGGACTGAAGCTAACTATGGCTACACCTTC.

This chain joins TRBV18 and TRBJ2-2; D perhaps matches TRBD1 (6 bases). V was clipped by 5 bases and J by 4 bases, with 14 bases between them. The CDR3 has 15 amino acids. Germline V gives CDR1 KGHSH, CDR2 LQKENI. The CDR3 reads CASSEDSTITGELFF. CDR3 in DNA: TGTGCCAGCTCAGAGGACAGTACTATCACCGGGGAGCTGTTTTTT.

The chain employs TRBV11-2 and TRBJ2-5, with 8 bases fitting TRBD2. The tail of the sequence fits TRBJ2-7 better, so the J call may be wrong. The CDR3 is 15 amino acids. The V gene's germline CDR1 is SGHAT and CDR2 FQNNGV. The CDR3 coding sequence is TGTGCCAGCAGCCCTAGCGGGTTAAGCTCCTACGAGCAGTACTTC. This sequence encodes CASSPSGLSSYEQYF.

The genes are TRBV19 and TRBJ1-1; D might be TRBD1 (6 bases). The CDR3 length is 13 residues. V lost 6 bases, J lost 2 bases, and 10 bases lay in between. Germline lookup yields CDR1 LNHDA and CDR2 SQIVND (reference sequence). This CDR3 is CASRVGANTEAFF. The CDR3 nucleotides are TGTGCCAGTAGAGTGGGGGCCAACACTGAAGCTTTCTTT.